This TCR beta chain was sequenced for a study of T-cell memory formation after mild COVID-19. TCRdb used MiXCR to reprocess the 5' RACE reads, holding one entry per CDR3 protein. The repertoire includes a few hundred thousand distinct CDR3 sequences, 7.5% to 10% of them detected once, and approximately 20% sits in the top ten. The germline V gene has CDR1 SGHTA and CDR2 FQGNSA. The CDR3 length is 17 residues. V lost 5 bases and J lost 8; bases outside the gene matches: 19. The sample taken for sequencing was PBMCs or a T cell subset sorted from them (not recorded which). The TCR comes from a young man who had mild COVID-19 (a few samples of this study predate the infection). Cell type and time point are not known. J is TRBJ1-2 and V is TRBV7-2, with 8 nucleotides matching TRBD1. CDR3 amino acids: CASSPRPSGGEGRGYTF. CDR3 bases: TGTGCCAGCAGCCCCCGGCCCTCAGGGGGCGAAGGCCGGGGCTACACCTTC.